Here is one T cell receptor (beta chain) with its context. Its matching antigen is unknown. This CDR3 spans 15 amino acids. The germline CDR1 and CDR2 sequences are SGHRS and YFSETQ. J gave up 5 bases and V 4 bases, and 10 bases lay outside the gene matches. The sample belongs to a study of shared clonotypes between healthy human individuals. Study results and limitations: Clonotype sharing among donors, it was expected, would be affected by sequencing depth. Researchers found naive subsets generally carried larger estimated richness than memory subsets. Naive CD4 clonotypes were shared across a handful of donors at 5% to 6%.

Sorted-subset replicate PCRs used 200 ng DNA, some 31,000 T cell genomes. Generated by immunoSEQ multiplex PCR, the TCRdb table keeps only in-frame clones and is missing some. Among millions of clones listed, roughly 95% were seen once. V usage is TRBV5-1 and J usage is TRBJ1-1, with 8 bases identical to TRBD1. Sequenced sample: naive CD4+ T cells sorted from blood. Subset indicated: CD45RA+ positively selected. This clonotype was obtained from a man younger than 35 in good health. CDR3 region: CASSRGGQGGTEAFF. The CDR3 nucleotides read TGCGCCAGCAGCAGGGGCGGACAGGGAGGAACTGAAGCTTTCTTT.